This T cell receptor (beta chain) originates from a study of blood T cell repertoires in COVID-19. Study at large: Both acute and convalescent COVID-19 samples were obtained from the United States, Italy and Spain.

The length of the CDR3 is 15 residues. V was clipped by 3 bases and J by 6 bases; unmatched bases: 5. The germline CDR1 and CDR2 sequences are KGHSH and LQKENI. In the study's own analysis: By means of reference gene primer amplification, nucleated cell counts were estimated. Profiled with immunoSEQ multiplex PCR; TCRdb holds only in-frame clones, not every one. V and J calls and clone size are as listed in that table; D and trimming were resolved from the DNA. Of around 250,000 clones listed, about 80% were seen once; the top ten hold 14% to 15%. Participants' own reports of clinical history determined their cohort assignment. Cohort 3 recovery required two negative PCRs, clearance, or symptom resolution.

The sequencing sample was made of PBMCs or T cells enriched from blood (not recorded which). This chain links TRBV18 with TRBJ2-3; TRBD1 agrees at 11 bases. The source is a man aged 40-55 years who had recovered from COVID-19. The CDR3 DNA is TGTGCCAGCTCACCCCAGGACAGGGGGCTTGATACGCAGTATTTT. Translation gives CASSPQDRGLDTQYF.